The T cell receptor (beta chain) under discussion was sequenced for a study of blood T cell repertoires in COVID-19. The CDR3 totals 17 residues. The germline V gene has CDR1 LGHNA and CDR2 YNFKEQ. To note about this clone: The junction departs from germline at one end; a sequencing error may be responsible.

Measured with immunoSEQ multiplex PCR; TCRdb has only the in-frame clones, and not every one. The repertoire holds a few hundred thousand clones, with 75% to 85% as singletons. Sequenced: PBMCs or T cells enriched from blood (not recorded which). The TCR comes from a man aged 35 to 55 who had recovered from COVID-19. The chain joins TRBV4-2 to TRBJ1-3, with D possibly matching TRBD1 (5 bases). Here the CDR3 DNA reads TGTGCCAGCAGACAAGAGGAGGGGTCCTTCTCTGGAAACACCATATATTTT. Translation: CASRQEEGSFSGNTIYF.